Below, 24 T cell receptor beta chains from the same sample are listed, as sequenced in a study of T cells in Graves' hyperthyroidism and ophthalmopathy. What was amplified from RNA transcripts were TCR beta CDR3 regions. The TCR CDR3 was amplified in a first-round RT-PCR using the HTBI primer set. MiXCR, run by TCRdb on the multiplex PCR reads, gives a single entry per CDR3 protein. The sample shows roughly 510,000 distinct CDR3 sequences, about 20% of them seen only once. Sequencing was done on a sample of blood. Source of these receptors: a young man with Graves' hyperthyroidism.

This clonotype has ten or more counts. The CDR3 is CASSEAGSSNQPQHF. CDR3 sequence (DNA): TGTGCCAGCAGTGAAGCCGGGTCTAGCAATCAGCCCCAGCATTTT. The chain has TRBV6-1 and TRBJ1-5; D is uncertain. V was shortened by 0 bases and J by 0 bases, with 6 bases between the two germline ends. The CDR3 covers 15 residues. CDR1 and CDR2 (germline): MNHNS, SASEGT.

This clonotype came up many times. The chain recombines TRBV9 with TRBJ2-2; 9 nucleotides align to TRBD2. The trim removed 7 bases at V and 2 bases at J, leaving 6 bases unmatched. This CDR3 contains 15 residues. Germline V CDR1 and CDR2: SGDLS, YYNGEE. CDR3 loop: CASRGRGGNTGELFF. The CDR3 nucleotides read TGTGCCAGCCGCGGGAGGGGGGGAAACACCGGGGAGCTGTTTTTT.

This clonotype was counted only a few times. The chain combines TRBV7-2 with TRBJ2-5; TRBD2 matches at 8 bases. The CDR3 runs to 14 residues. The J segment lost 5 bases and the V segment lost 5 bases, leaving 7 bases of the junction unmatched. Germline loops: CDR1 SGHTA, CDR2 FQGNSA. For the CDR3, the DNA is TGTGCCAGCAGCAAGACTCGGGGGGGGGAGACCCAGTACTTC. Its protein product is CASSKTRGGETQYF. The full variable domain, rest sourced from reference TRBV7-2 and TRBJ2-5, is GAGVSQSPSNKVTEKGKDVELRCDPISGHTALYWYRQSLGQGLEFLIYFQGNSAPDKSGLPSDRFSAERTGGSVSTLTIQRTQQEDSAVYLCASSKTRGGETQYFGPGTRLLVL.

There are many counts of this clonotype. The chain couples TRBV2 to TRBJ2-7, with 10 bases fitting TRBD2. CDR3 length: 14 residues. Germline CDR1 reads SNHLY; CDR2 reads FYNNEI. The ends lost 5 bases at V and 3 bases at J; junction bases unmatched: 4. The CDR3: CASSPGLAFYEQYF. DNA of the CDR3: TGTGCCAGCAGTCCGGGACTAGCGTTCTACGAGCAGTACTTC.

This sequence joins TRBV3-1 and TRBJ2-5; D possibly corresponds to TRBD1 (6 bases). The CDR3 length is 15 residues. Trimming cost V 6 bases and J 0 bases, with 14 bases left between them. CDR1 and CDR2 (germline): LGHDT, YNNKEL (reference sequence). This CDR3 reads CASRPPGHYQETQYF. Here the CDR3 DNA reads TGTGCCAGCAGACCCCCGGGACACTACCAAGAGACCCAGTACTTC.

V gene TRBV7-3 combines with J gene TRBJ1-5, with D unclear. The CDR3 loop spans 16 amino acids. In germline, CDR1 is SGHTA, CDR2 FQGTGA. The V and J ends lost 5 bases and 0 bases respectively, with 14 bases between them. Here the CDR3 reads CASSPKIGYSNQPQHF. The CDR3 coding sequence is TGTGCCAGCAGCCCTAAGATAGGGTATAGCAATCAGCCCCAGCATTTT.

About this clonotype itself: A read error may be the cause here, since a much bigger clone is one base away. The chain is built from TRBV24-1 and TRBJ1-2, with a weak D call TRBD1 (6 bases). There are 14 residues in the CDR3. Trimming took off 1 base at V and 7 bases at J, with 12 bases between the two ends. Germline CDR1 is KGHDR and CDR2 is SFDVKD. The CDR3 region has the DNA TGTGCCACCAGTGATTTCGGGACATCGAGTGGCTACACCTTC. It encodes CATSDFGTSSGYTF.

In this sample, this clonotype turned up many times. The chain joins TRBV7-8 to TRBJ2-7; TRBD1 agrees at 10 bases. The CDR3 covers 15 residues. The ends lost 8 bases at V and 3 bases at J; junction bases unmatched: 10. The germline V gene has CDR1 SGHVS and CDR2 FQNEAQ. The CDR3 DNA follows: TGTGCCAGCCAAACCGGGACAGGGGCGATCTACGAGCAGTACTTC. It is translated as CASQTGTGAIYEQYF.

This clonotype was recorded at least ten times. The genes are TRBV11-2 and TRBJ2-7, with D hard to call. Between the trimmed V and J ends, which lost 6 bases and 0 bases, there was a span of 9 bases. CDR1 SGHAT and CDR2 FQNNGV come from the germline V gene. The CDR3 is made up of 13 amino acids. The CDR3 DNA is TGTGCCAGCAGGACACTTTCCTCCTACGAGCAGTACTTC. It codes for CASRTLSSYEQYF.

There are many counts of this clonotype. The rearrangement joins TRBV7-6 to TRBJ2-5; 12 nucleotides line up with TRBD2. Germline CDR1 is SGHVS and CDR2 is FNYEAQ. V dropped 3 bases and J dropped 5; count of bases not matched to a gene: 4. The CDR3 is 15 residues long. CDR3 sequence reads: CASSFLAGGLETQYF. Here the CDR3 DNA reads TGTGCCAGCAGCTTCCTAGCGGGGGGGCTCGAGACCCAGTACTTC.

There are many counts of this clonotype. This sequence joins TRBV4-1 and TRBJ2-5; possibly TRBD1 for D (5 bases). The CDR3 consists of 17 residues. Germline loops: CDR1 MGHRA, CDR2 YSYEKL. V lost 5 bases, J lost 7 bases, and 26 bases lay in between. CDR3: CASSFSFDRPPGGTQYF. CDR3 DNA: TGCGCCAGCAGCTTCAGTTTTGACAGACCGCCCGGTGGGACCCAGTACTTC.

This chain links TRBV13 with TRBJ2-7; possible D gene TRBD2, 7 bases. The CDR3 is 14 residues long. V lost 3 bases and J 2 bases, leaving 11 bases between the germline ends. In germline, CDR1 is PRHDT, CDR2 FYEKMQ (reference sequence). CDR3 sequence reads: CASSLKGGAYEQYF. For the CDR3, the DNA is TGTGCCAGCAGCTTGAAAGGGGGGGCCTACGAGCAGTACTTC.

The chain couples TRBV7-8 to TRBJ1-5; 10 bases are shared with TRBD1. Per germline, CDR1 SGHVS and CDR2 FQNEAQ. V gave up 3 bases and J gave up 2 bases; unmatched junction bases: 4. The CDR3 consists of 16 residues. CDR3 sequence reads: CASSLGQGFGNQPQHF. The CDR3 DNA sequence: TGTGCCAGCAGCTTGGGACAGGGGTTCGGCAATCAGCCCCAGCATTTT.

This clonotype showed up just a few times. Sequence at one end of the junction differs from germline and may be a read error. The chain recombines TRBV19 with TRBJ1-1; D is perhaps TRBD1 (6 bases). Germline V lookup: CDR1 LNHDA, CDR2 SQIVND (reference sequence). The CDR3 consists of 12 residues. CDR3 sequence: CASSIGDTEACF. The CDR3 DNA follows: TGTGCCAGTAGTATAGGGGACACTGAAGCTTGCTTT. The complete variable domain, with remaining parts taken from reference TRBV19 and TRBJ1-1, reads DGGITQSPKYLFRKEGQNVTLSCEQNLNHDAMYWYRQDPGQGLRLIYYSQIVNDFQKGDIAEGYSVSREKKESFPLTVTSAQKNPTAFYLCASSIGDTEACFGQGTRLTVV.

This clonotype came up many times. The chain is built from TRBV7-9 and TRBJ1-2; 8 bases agree with TRBD1. V dropped 3 bases and J dropped 5; count of bases not matched to a gene: 5. In germline, CDR1 is SEHNR, CDR2 FQNEAQ (reference sequence). This CDR3 region has 14 residues. Written as DNA, the CDR3 is TGTGCCAGCAGCTTCGGAGACAGGGGTTATGGCTACACCTTC. Translation gives CASSFGDRGYGYTF.

Worth noting for this clonotype: This may be a read error: a much more frequent sequence differs by one nucleotide. The gene calls are TRBV30 and TRBJ1-2; no clear D. The CDR3 sequence is 13 residues long. Per germline, CDR1 GTSNPN and CDR2 SVGIG (reference sequence). Trimming took off 8 bases at V and 0 bases at J, with 13 bases between the two ends. DNA of the CDR3: TGTGCCGCGCCCGGACCGCCTAACTATGGCTACACCTTC. It yields the protein CAAPGPPNYGYTF.

This clonotype was counted at least ten times. The chain uses TRBV12-3 or TRBV12-4 and TRBJ1-1; 8 nucleotides align to TRBD1. CDR3 length: 15 residues. V lost 5 bases, J lost 5 bases, and 10 bases stayed unmatched. The CDR3 protein is CASSTPQGARTEAFF. CDR3 DNA sequence: TGTGCCAGCAGTACTCCGCAGGGGGCGCGAACTGAAGCTTTCTTT.

This clonotype was counted ten times or more. The chain combines TRBV7-8 with TRBJ2-2; TRBD1 or TRBD2 may be the D gene (7 bases each). V dropped 7 bases and J dropped 5 bases, with 11 bases sitting between them. In germline, CDR1 is SGHVS, CDR2 FQNEAQ. The CDR3 spans 13 residues. The CDR3 here is CASNRGGTGELFF. In DNA form, the CDR3 reads TGTGCCAGCAACAGGGGAGGGACCGGGGAGCTGTTTTTT.

The gene calls are TRBV2 and TRBJ1-1; D possibly corresponds to TRBD1 (6 bases). The germline gives CDR1 SNHLY, CDR2 FYNNEI. The V end lost 6 bases, the J end lost 3 bases, and 17 bases lay between the germline ends. The CDR3 sequence is 15 residues long. As DNA, the CDR3 is TGTGCCAGCAGCGACAACTCAAGGGGGGACACTGAAGCTTTCTTT. Translating it yields CASSDNSRGDTEAFF.

Ten or more counts support this clonotype. The rearrangement uses TRBV7-8 and TRBJ2-7, with 12 bases that match TRBD2. Germline V gives CDR1 SGHVS, CDR2 FQNEAQ. The CDR3 length is 16 residues. Trimming removed 5 bases from V and 4 bases from J; junction bases left unmatched: 9. The CDR3 nucleotides are TGTGCCAGCAGCACCCGCTCCGGGACTAGCGGGTACGAGCAGTACTTC. This encodes CASSTRSGTSGYEQYF.

This clonotype was seen repeatedly, ten times or more. The chain carries TRBV6-1 and TRBJ2-2, with 7 bases that match TRBD1. The V segment lost 5 bases and the J segment 3 bases; nucleotides outside the gene matches: 3. The germline gives CDR1 MNHNS, CDR2 SASEGT. This CDR3 is built from 14 residues. As DNA, the CDR3 is TGTGCCAGCAGTCGAACAGGGGACACCGGGGAGCTGTTTTTT. The encoded protein is CASSRTGDTGELFF.

This clonotype was counted at least ten times. DNA for the CDR3: TGTGCCAGCAGCCTGGGACTAGCGGGGATAGAGACCCAGTACTTC. This sequence encodes CASSLGLAGIETQYF. V gene TRBV13 combines with J gene TRBJ2-5; 13 nucleotides match TRBD2. Trimming at V came to 5 bases and at J to 4 bases, leaving 4 bases not matched to a gene. CDR3 size: 15 residues. Germline V gene data show CDR1 as PRHDT and CDR2 as FYEKMQ (reference sequence).

The V gene is TRBV6-1, the J gene TRBJ1-1; D ambiguous. Germline assignment: CDR1 MNHNS and CDR2 SASEGT. The CDR3 runs to 13 residues. The ends were cut back, 8 bases at V and 0 bases at J, with 10 bases in the middle. As DNA, the CDR3 is TGTGCCAGCGGCGGATTCATGAACACTGAAGCTTTCTTT. This translates into CASGGFMNTEAFF.

This clonotype was recorded many times. The chain joins TRBV6-2 or TRBV6-3 to TRBJ1-2; possible D gene TRBD1, 5 bases. The V end lost 6 bases, the J end lost 8 bases, and 16 bases lay between the germline ends. In germline, CDR1 is MNHEY, CDR2 SVGEGT. This CDR3 comprises 13 residues. CDR3 residues: CASRLQGQPGYTF. CDR3 nucleotides: TGTGCCAGCAGGCTCCAGGGCCAGCCCGGCTACACCTTC.